The source of this TCR beta chain is a study of blood T cells in healthy people across ages. Study-level background: Through template switching, about one barcoded beta molecule was captured per two T cells, as measured in model experiments.

This clonotype has a count of ten or more. Through a sample-barcoded 5' primer and a J-beta primer mix, a second PCR was run for about 6 to 11 cycles. Paired-end reads containing CDR3 totaled no fewer than 2.5 million for each sample. One entry per CDR3 protein, called by TCRdb with MiXCR from the 5' RACE reads. In the table there are roughly 700,000 distinct CDR3 sequences, 49% of which are singletons. V was clipped by 6 bases and J by 5 bases, with 13 bases between them. The CDR3 sequence is 13 residues long. This chain uses TRBV12-3 or TRBV12-4 with TRBJ1-2; weak D call: TRBD1 (6 bases). This receptor was identified in a woman aged 60-75 years in good health. The sample comprised blood. The CDR3 DNA reads TGTGCCAGCAGCGGACAGCTGTTATATGGCTACACCTTC. This gives the protein CASSGQLLYGYTF.